This entry concerns a single TCR beta chain. The sample originates from a study of blood T cell repertoires in COVID-19. The overall study: The United States, Italy and Spain provided the acute and convalescent COVID-19 samples. PBMCs, B-cell-depleted T cells, or T cells provided the cDNA or gDNA that made up the material.

In the original workflow: Amplification of reference gene primers was used by the study to estimate nucleated cell counts. Libraries were prepared by immunoSEQ multiplex PCR; TCRdb keeps only in-frame clonotypes and omits some of them. The D gene and trimming were derived from the DNA, and the V and J assignments and clone size from that table. The table lists some 210,000 clones, about 91% of them singletons, with 4.8% in the top ten. Trimming stripped 2 bases from V and 3 bases from J, with 17 bases between. CDR1 is SGHRS, CDR2 YFSETQ, per germline. The CDR3 loop spans 16 amino acids. Material: peripheral blood. The chain has TRBV5-1 and TRBJ1-1; D unresolved. The sequence was collected from a woman between 35 and 50 years old with acute or convalescent COVID-19. For the CDR3, the DNA is TGCGCCAGCAGCTTTGTACGGACTCTTGGGGACACTGAAGCTTTCTTT. This translates into CASSFVRTLGDTEAFF.